The rows below give T cell receptor beta chains drawn from one sample of a study of beta chain features in type 1 diabetes. This table comes from immunoSEQ multiplex PCR, and its TCRdb copy is limited to in-frame clones, with some not included. The data hold approximately 60,000 clones, with 40% to 65% observed a single time. The sample consisted of Tregs from blood. These receptors were collected from a woman in her 40s with type 1 diabetes. Each CDR3 is given with its conserved first and last residue. Each record gives: clone size, V gene, J gene, D gene, CDR3 DNA, CDR3 protein. D genes are given only for firm matches. Only part of the rows carry a size: once, few, many, or a class if the clone is expanded.

clone size: few
V gene: TRBV2
J gene: TRBJ1-3
D gene: .
CDR3 DNA: TGTGCCAGCAGTGAAACTCATTCTGGAAACACCATATATTTT
CDR3 protein: CASSETHSGNTIYF

clone size: few
V gene: TRBV18
J gene: TRBJ1-1
D gene: .
CDR3 DNA: TGTGCCAGCTCACCATCCGGCACTGAAGCTTTCTTT
CDR3 protein: CASSPSGTEAFF

clone size: .
V gene: TRBV4-2
J gene: TRBJ2-5
D gene: .
CDR3 DNA: TGTGCCAGCAGCCAAGTGGTTGGAGGGGGCGAGACCCAGTACTTC
CDR3 protein: CASSQVVGGGETQYF

clone size: .
V gene: TRBV5-1
J gene: TRBJ2-2
D gene: TRBD2
CDR3 DNA: TGCGCCAGCAGCCGTAGCGGGGGGGAGACCGGGGAGCTGTTTTTT
CDR3 protein: CASSRSGGETGELFF

clone size: few
V gene: TRBV28
J gene: TRBJ1-2
D gene: .
CDR3 DNA: TGTGCCAGCAGTTTACCGGGGTTTGGGCCTAACTATGGCTACACCTTC
CDR3 protein: CASSLPGFGPNYGYTF

clone size: .
V gene: TRBV7-8
J gene: TRBJ2-1
D gene: TRBD2
CDR3 DNA: TGTGCCAGCAGCTTCGGGACTACCCCTTACAATGAGCAGTTCTTC
CDR3 protein: CASSFGTTPYNEQFF

clone size: .
V gene: TRBV5-6
J gene: TRBJ1-4
D gene: .
CDR3 DNA: TGTGCCAGCAGCTATACAACAGGGAAACTGTTTTTT
CDR3 protein: CASSYTTGKLFF

clone size: few
V gene: TRBV5-1
J gene: TRBJ2-7
D gene: TRBD1
CDR3 DNA: TGCGCCAGCAGCGGCCGGGACAGGTCGGGGGAGCAGTACTTC
CDR3 protein: CASSGRDRSGEQYF

clone size: .
V gene: TRBV2
J gene: TRBJ2-2
D gene: TRBD2
CDR3 DNA: TGTGCCAGCAGGACTAGCGGGGGACCCGGGGAGCTGTTTTTT
CDR3 protein: CASRTSGGPGELFF

clone size: few
V gene: TRBV5-1
J gene: TRBJ2-7
D gene: .
CDR3 DNA: TGCGCCAGCAGCTTCGGCAGGGTCAGGGACGAGCAGTACTTC
CDR3 protein: CASSFGRVRDEQYF

clone size: .
V gene: TRBV6-1
J gene: TRBJ1-4
D gene: TRBD1
CDR3 DNA: TGTGCCAGCAAACCGGGACAGCTTAATGAAAAACTGTTTTTT
CDR3 protein: CASKPGQLNEKLFF

clone size: .
V gene: TRBV18
J gene: TRBJ1-1
D gene: TRBD1
CDR3 DNA: TGTGCCAGCTCACCCCCGACAGGGAGGAACACTGAAGCTTTCTTT
CDR3 protein: CASSPPTGRNTEAFF

clone size: .
V gene: TRBV5-1
J gene: TRBJ2-2
D gene: .
CDR3 DNA: TGCGCCAGCAGCTGGAGGACCCAAACCGGGGAGCTGTTTTTT
CDR3 protein: CASSWRTQTGELFF

clone size: .
V gene: TRBV7-2
J gene: TRBJ1-6
D gene: .
CDR3 DNA: TGTGCCAGCAGCCTCACCCGGGACTCAAATTCACCCCTCCACTTT
CDR3 protein: CASSLTRDSNSPLHF

clone size: .
V gene: TRBV6-5
J gene: TRBJ1-5
D gene: .
CDR3 DNA: TGTGCCAGCAGTGCTCGGGACAAATATCAGCCCCAGCATTTT
CDR3 protein: CASSARDKYQPQHF

clone size: once
V gene: TRBV4-2
J gene: TRBJ1-6
D gene: .
CDR3 DNA: TGTGCCAGCAGCCAAGATTTAGGCAGGAATTATAATTCACCCCTCCACTTT
CDR3 protein: CASSQDLGRNYNSPLHF

clone size: many
V gene: TRBV28
J gene: TRBJ2-3
D gene: .
CDR3 DNA: TGTGCCAGCCACCGCGCAGATACGCAGTATTTT
CDR3 protein: CASHRADTQYF

clone size: .
V gene: TRBV6-6
J gene: TRBJ2-7
D gene: TRBD1
CDR3 DNA: TGTGCCAGCAGGTTGACAGGGTCCACCTACGAGCAGTACTTC
CDR3 protein: CASRLTGSTYEQYF

clone size: .
V gene: TRBV5-1
J gene: TRBJ2-7
D gene: .
CDR3 DNA: TGCGCCAGCAGCTTGGGGCCGCACGAGCAGTACTTC
CDR3 protein: CASSLGPHEQYF

clone size: .
V gene: TRBV7-2
J gene: TRBJ2-1
D gene: .
CDR3 DNA: TGTGCCAGCAGCTTGACGGGACTCTCCTACAATGAGCAGTTCTTC
CDR3 protein: CASSLTGLSYNEQFF

clone size: .
V gene: TRBV6-8
J gene: TRBJ2-1
D gene: .
CDR3 DNA: TGTGCCAGCAGTCCTAAAAAGAATGAGCAGTTCTTC
CDR3 protein: CASSPKKNEQFF

clone size: .
V gene: TRBV7-2
J gene: TRBJ1-2
D gene: .
CDR3 DNA: TGTGCCAGCAGCTTAACGAGCGGGGGACGGGACGGCTACACCTTC
CDR3 protein: CASSLTSGGRDGYTF

clone size: .
V gene: TRBV7-6
J gene: TRBJ2-1
D gene: .
CDR3 DNA: TGTGCCAGCACCTGGGGGCAGGGTTGGAATGAGCAGTTCTTC
CDR3 protein: CASTWGQGWNEQFF

clone size: .
V gene: TRBV6-4
J gene: TRBJ2-4
D gene: TRBD1
CDR3 DNA: TGTGCCAGCAGTGAGGGTACAGGGGGGAAACAGTACTTC
CDR3 protein: CASSEGTGGKQYF

clone size: many
V gene: TRBV7-9
J gene: TRBJ2-4
D gene: TRBD2
CDR3 DNA: TGTGCCAGCAGCCCTCGCGGGAGAATTGAAAACATTCAGTACTTC
CDR3 protein: CASSPRGRIENIQYF

clone size: few
V gene: TRBV18
J gene: TRBJ2-7
D gene: TRBD1
CDR3 DNA: TGTGCCAGCTCACCCACACAGGGGGCGGTATCCTACGAGCAGTACTTC
CDR3 protein: CASSPTQGAVSYEQYF

clone size: .
V gene: TRBV19
J gene: TRBJ2-1
D gene: .
CDR3 DNA: TGTGCCAGTAGTACCTCCGGCGGAGGATACAATGAGCAGTTCTTC
CDR3 protein: CASSTSGGGYNEQFF

clone size: .
V gene: TRBV19
J gene: TRBJ2-7
D gene: TRBD1
CDR3 DNA: TGTGCCAGTAGTACCCATCACAGGGGAGTCGGCGAGCAGTACTTC
CDR3 protein: CASSTHHRGVGEQYF

clone size: .
V gene: TRBV25-1
J gene: TRBJ1-5
D gene: .
CDR3 DNA: TGTGCCAGCAGTGATGTGGGGGAGGGAGATCAGCCCCAGCATTTT
CDR3 protein: CASSDVGEGDQPQHF

clone size: .
V gene: TRBV6-6
J gene: TRBJ2-7
D gene: .
CDR3 DNA: TGTGCCAGCAGTTCGGACTTCTCCTACGAGCAGTACTTC
CDR3 protein: CASSSDFSYEQYF

clone size: few
V gene: TRBV7-8
J gene: TRBJ2-1
D gene: TRBD2
CDR3 DNA: TGTGCCAGCAATCGCCGGGTAGCGGGCAACAAGGCCTACAATGAGCAGTTCTTC
CDR3 protein: CASNRRVAGNKAYNEQFF

clone size: once
V gene: TRBV9
J gene: TRBJ2-3
D gene: .
CDR3 DNA: TGTGCCAGCAGCGTAGCAGCGTTCTTCACAGATACGCAGTATTTT
CDR3 protein: CASSVAAFFTDTQYF

clone size: .
V gene: TRBV6-5
J gene: TRBJ1-6
D gene: .
CDR3 DNA: TGTGCCAGCAGTTACTCGACGGGATCCTATAATTCACCCCTCCACTTT
CDR3 protein: CASSYSTGSYNSPLHF

clone size: many
V gene: TRBV14
J gene: TRBJ2-2
D gene: .
CDR3 DNA: TGTGCCAGCAGCCACACGAACACCGGGGAGCTGTTTTTT
CDR3 protein: CASSHTNTGELFF

clone size: .
V gene: TRBV4-2
J gene: TRBJ2-1
D gene: TRBD2
CDR3 DNA: TGTGCCAGCAGCCAAGATATTGGGCTAGCGGGAGAGGATGAGCAGTTCTTC
CDR3 protein: CASSQDIGLAGEDEQFF

clone size: .
V gene: TRBV9
J gene: TRBJ1-4
D gene: .
CDR3 DNA: TGTGCCAGCAGCGCGGGGGTGGGCTCGGGGAATGAAAAACTGTTTTTT
CDR3 protein: CASSAGVGSGNEKLFF

clone size: .
V gene: TRBV5-1
J gene: TRBJ2-6
D gene: TRBD1
CDR3 DNA: TGCGCCAGCAGCCATACCGGGACAGTCTACTCTGGGGCCAACGTCCTGACTTTC
CDR3 protein: CASSHTGTVYSGANVLTF

clone size: once
V gene: TRBV7-2
J gene: TRBJ1-2
D gene: .
CDR3 DNA: TGTGCCAGCAGCCCCGCAGGGGACCACTATGGCTACACCTTC
CDR3 protein: CASSPAGDHYGYTF

clone size: .
V gene: TRBV21-1
J gene: TRBJ1-4
D gene: .
CDR3 DNA: TGTGCCAGCAGCCTCCGGGGGGGGGAGGGTGAAAAACTGTTTTTT
CDR3 protein: CASSLRGGEGEKLFF

clone size: .
V gene: TRBV4-2
J gene: TRBJ1-1
D gene: TRBD1
CDR3 DNA: TGTGCCAGCAGCCAAGAACCCACAGGGGGGTACACTGAAGCTTTCTTT
CDR3 protein: CASSQEPTGGYTEAFF

clone size: few
V gene: TRBV29-1
J gene: TRBJ2-7
D gene: TRBD2
CDR3 DNA: TGCAGCGTTGAAGATGGGGAGGGGCCCTACGAGCAGTACTTC
CDR3 protein: CSVEDGEGPYEQYF

clone size: .
V gene: TRBV5-1
J gene: TRBJ1-6
D gene: TRBD1
CDR3 DNA: TGCGCCAGCAGCTTGGCAGGGACAGGGCGCTCACCCCTCCACTTT
CDR3 protein: CASSLAGTGRSPLHF

clone size: .
V gene: TRBV19
J gene: TRBJ2-7
D gene: TRBD1
CDR3 DNA: TGTGCCAGTAGTATCGAGGACAGGGGCCACGAGCAGTACTTC
CDR3 protein: CASSIEDRGHEQYF

clone size: once
V gene: TRBV7-9
J gene: TRBJ2-1
D gene: .
CDR3 DNA: TGTGCCAGCAGCCTTATTCACAATGAGCAGTTCTTC
CDR3 protein: CASSLIHNEQFF

clone size: few
V gene: TRBV27
J gene: TRBJ2-7
D gene: .
CDR3 DNA: TGTGCCAGCAGTTTACAAGTCGGGACTCCTGAGCAGTACTTC
CDR3 protein: CASSLQVGTPEQYF

clone size: .
V gene: TRBV2
J gene: TRBJ2-6
D gene: .
CDR3 DNA: TGTGCCAGCAGCCGTGGGGCCAACGTCCTGACTTTC
CDR3 protein: CASSRGANVLTF

clone size: few
V gene: TRBV7-2
J gene: TRBJ2-5
D gene: TRBD1
CDR3 DNA: TGTGCCAGCAGCCCCCGGTACAGGGGGGAAGAGACCCAGTACTTC
CDR3 protein: CASSPRYRGEETQYF

clone size: .
V gene: TRBV7-2
J gene: TRBJ2-5
D gene: .
CDR3 DNA: TGTGCCAGCAGCCCACAGGTCGCAGTTCAAGAGACCCAGTACTTC
CDR3 protein: CASSPQVAVQETQYF

clone size: .
V gene: TRBV7-2
J gene: TRBJ2-1
D gene: TRBD2
CDR3 DNA: TGTGCCAGCAGCCAAGATCCATTGGGTAGCGGGACTGATGAGCAGTTCTTC
CDR3 protein: CASSQDPLGSGTDEQFF

clone size: .
V gene: TRBV2
J gene: TRBJ1-2
D gene: .
CDR3 DNA: TGTGCCAGCACCGAAGGAGGGTATGGCTACACCTTC
CDR3 protein: CASTEGGYGYTF

clone size: once
V gene: TRBV9
J gene: TRBJ2-7
D gene: .
CDR3 DNA: TGTGCCAGCAGCAGGGGGGGGCAGGTCTCCTACGAGCAGTACTTC
CDR3 protein: CASSRGGQVSYEQYF

clone size: few
V gene: TRBV7-9
J gene: TRBJ2-3
D gene: .
CDR3 DNA: TGTGCCAGCGGCCTGAATGGGCAGTATTTT
CDR3 protein: CASGLNGQYF